This TCR beta chain was captured by sequencing in a study of cytomegalovirus exposure and HLA in healthy donors. It was with 60 Vbeta and 13 Jbeta primers that the PCR ran. Profiled with immunoSEQ multiplex PCR; TCRdb holds only in-frame clones, not every one. The sample lists about 110,000 clones, around 69% seen once, with 8.2% in the top ten. Germline CDR1 MNHEY, CDR2 SVGAGI. This CDR3 contains 13 residues. V was clipped by 5 bases and J by 6 bases; unmatched bases: 7. The sequence was collected from a woman between 35 and 50 years old in good health and CMV-seropositive. Input material: PBMCs. The rearrangement uses TRBV6-5 and TRBJ2-7, with 7 bases aligning to TRBD1. CDR3 protein: CASSTKTGVEQYF. DNA for the CDR3: TGTGCCAGCAGTACCAAAACAGGGGTCGAGCAGTACTTC.